The clone carrying this TCR beta chain was seen just once. Its specificity is not known. This record comes from a study of response to subunit inactivated influenza vaccine. Study findings and constraints: The authors suggested that few new T cells are recruited per seasonal influenza vaccination.

The germline V gene encodes CDR1 SGHRS and CDR2 YFSETQ. This CDR3 region has 13 residues. V lost 5 bases and J 8 bases, leaving 16 bases between the germline ends. TCRdb processed the RT-PCR reads anew with MiXCR; each CDR3 protein has one entry. The table shows 650,000 to 800,000 distinct CDR3 sequences, with under 20% occurring only once. Sample: PBMCs from blood, taken roughly 5 days after vaccination. The sequence derives from a middle-aged man who received an inactivated influenza vaccine. V and J are TRBV5-1 and TRBJ1-1; perhaps TRBD1 as D (6 bases). This CDR3 reads CASRFGGPGEAFF. The CDR3 bases are TGCGCCAGCAGATTCGGGGGGCCGGGAGAAGCTTTCTTT.